This T cell receptor (beta chain) originates from a study of blood T cell repertoires in COVID-19 (TCRdb year 2020). Concerning the study at large: Collaborator samples came from the United States, Italy and Spain and covered acute and convalescent phases of COVID-19. The prospective study material was composed of cDNA or gDNA derived from T cells, B-cell-depleted T cells, or PBMCs. The repertoires were released in a freely available public database intended as a resource for research on the immune response to SARS-CoV-2. HLA class I and class II types, where available, came from metadata supplied by the sample provider rather than from assay-based typing. Deeply sampled blood TCRbeta repertoires from subjects exposed to, actively infected with, or recovered from COVID-19 were included in the dataset. Samples came from the ongoing ImmuneRACE study (first 160 participants) plus 1,254 subjects from 6 global collaborators. The sample metadata nearly always contained a de-identified subject ID, COVID-19 status, age in years and sex.

The collaborating institutions used their own protocols to collect whole blood in K2EDTA tubes. Collaborator samples were shipped for TCRbeta analysis as frozen whole blood, isolated PBMCs, or DNA extracted from either sample type. TCRbeta CDR3 regions were amplified from genomic DNA by means of the immunoSEQ Assay, a bias-controlled multiplex PCR. The study's processing was this. Within the assay, amplification of reference gene primers was used to estimate how many nucleated cells each sample contained. Sequence reads were collapsed and filtered to measure the absolute abundance of every unique TCRbeta CDR3 rearrangement. For each sample, productive Simpson clonality was calculated by taking the square root of Simpson's diversity index across productive rearrangements. The table comes from immuneACCESS by way of TCRdb, which keeps in-frame sequences with V and J called. Part of the clones is missing from these tables; in studies checked, under half for an unresolved V gene and the rest for unknown reasons. V, J and clone size reflect that table, while D and trimming were determined from the DNA. The sample table contains about 250,000 clones; only one count was recorded for roughly four fifths of them. About 4.2% of the sample is held by the ten biggest clonotypes.

The CDR1 and CDR2 encoded by the germline V gene (reference sequence) are LNHDA and SQIVND. From the cysteine up to the phenylalanine, the CDR3 has a length of 13 residues. Only CDR3 DNA remains: 39 bases, in frame from the first base. For this chain, trimming is 4 bases at the V end and 3 bases at the J end, and the number of junction bases without a gene match is 2. On the study overall, not on this receptor specifically: The quantity of clinical and demographic metadata differed by source and by participant and was supplied without curation.

Only a few counts were recorded for this clone. Its antigen is currently not known. Base-call qualities are not available, and no considerably larger clone is one nucleotide away. Additional DNA sequences in this sample encode the identical CDR3. This TCR derives from a man aged 50-59 years with active or convalescent COVID-19. Sample: peripheral blood. The chain couples TRBV19 to TRBJ2-5, and 7 junctional nucleotides match TRBD2. The bases read TGTGCCAGTAGTACCGGGACTAAAGAGACCCAGTACTTC. Its protein is CASSTGTKETQYF.